This is a list of T cell receptor beta chains from one sample in a study of blood T cell repertoires in COVID-19. This table comes from immunoSEQ multiplex PCR, and its TCRdb copy is limited to in-frame clones, with some not included. Among around 260,000 clones listed, 88% were seen once. Sequencing used peripheral blood. These receptors all come from a man in his sixties who had recovered from COVID-19. Both conserved end residues are part of each CDR3. D genes are given only for firm matches. Not all rows give a size; the values are once, few, many and, for expanded clones, a class.

TRBV5-1	.	.	TRBJ2-1	CASSLEEAYNEQFF	TGCGCCAGCAGCTTGGAAGAGGCTTACAATGAGCAGTTCTTC
TRBV19	.	.	TRBJ1-1	CASSFPRTTTEAFF	TGTGCCAGTAGTTTCCCCCGTACGACAACCGAAGCTTTCTTT
TRBV9	.	.	TRBJ1-5	CASSEGLGSNQPQHF	TGTGCCAGCAGCGAAGGACTGGGTAGCAATCAGCCCCAGCATTTT
TRBV9	TRBD1	.	TRBJ1-2	CASSVEEGAVGYTF	TGTGCCAGCAGCGTAGAGGAGGGGGCGGTTGGCTACACCTTC
TRBV5-1	.	.	TRBJ2-7	CASSSSGSSYEQYF	TGCGCCAGCAGCTCGAGCGGCTCTTCCTACGAGCAGTACTTC
TRBV14	TRBD1	.	TRBJ1-2	CASSQGTGWLGYTF	TGTGCCAGCAGCCAAGGGACAGGGTGGCTTGGCTACACCTTC
TRBV27	.	.	TRBJ1-6	CASSLLSDSNSPLHF	TGTGCCAGCAGTTTACTAAGCGACAGTAATTCACCCCTCCACTTT
TRBV30	TRBD1	.	TRBJ2-7	CAWCRDRVNYEQYF	TGTGCCTGGTGCCGGGACAGGGTCAACTACGAGCAGTACTTC
TRBV27	.	once	TRBJ2-1	CASSLSEGMREQFF	TGTGCCAGCAGTTTATCGGAGGGTATGAGGGAGCAGTTCTTC
TRBV11-2	TRBD1	once	TRBJ1-2	CASSSEGQAQGYTF	TGTGCCAGCAGCTCAGAGGGACAGGCTCAAGGCTACACCTTC
TRBV10-3	TRBD2	.	TRBJ2-3	CAISESLAGAFTDTQYF	TGTGCCATCAGTGAGTCGTTAGCGGGGGCTTTCACAGATACGCAGTATTTT
TRBV4-2	.	.	TRBJ2-1	CASSQDRGRPYNEQFF	TGTGCCAGCAGCCAAGACAGGGGTCGACCATACAATGAGCAGTTCTTC
TRBV24-1	TRBD1	.	TRBJ2-1	CATSDPGQGNNEQFF	TGTGCCACCAGTGACCCGGGACAGGGAAACAATGAGCAGTTCTTC
TRBV25-1	.	.	TRBJ1-3	CASSEYYPRTRDTIYF	TGTGCCAGCAGTGAATATTACCCACGGACCAGGGACACCATATATTTT
TRBV3-1/TRBV3-2	TRBD2	.	TRBJ2-5	CASSIRRPGLAGGPGESETQYF	TGTGCCAGCAGCATACGACGGCCGGGACTAGCGGGGGGGCCAGGAGAGTCCGAGACCCAGTACTTC
TRBV7-9	TRBD1	few	TRBJ2-7	CASSRDRGYEQYF	TGTGCCAGCAGTCGGGACAGGGGTTACGAGCAGTACTTC
TRBV5-1	.	.	TRBJ1-1	CASSLVTGGAFF	TGCGCCAGCAGCTTGGTCACGGGGGGCGCTTTCTTT
TRBV21-1	.	.	TRBJ2-6	CARPGTGGAYGANVLTF	TGTGCCAGACCGGGGACAGGGGGCGCGTACGGGGCCAACGTCCTGACTTTC
TRBV7-9	TRBD1	once	TRBJ2-5	CASSHRQGGETQYF	TGTGCCAGCAGTCACAGACAGGGGGGAGAGACCCAGTACTTC
TRBV6-5	.	few	TRBJ1-3	CASFGSGSSGNTIYF	TGTGCCAGCTTTGGGAGCGGTTCCTCTGGAAACACCATATATTTT
TRBV10-2	TRBD1	.	TRBJ1-4	CASSERRGSGEKLFF	TGCGCCAGCAGTGAGCGCAGGGGGTCAGGTGAAAAACTGTTTTTT
TRBV6-5	TRBD1	.	TRBJ1-5	CASTSTGGNQPQHF	TGTGCCAGCACCTCAACAGGGGGAAATCAGCCCCAGCATTTT
TRBV6-6	.	.	TRBJ1-2	CASSALANYGYTF	TGTGCCAGCAGTGCCCTGGCCAACTATGGCTACACCTTC
TRBV19	.	.	TRBJ1-5	CASSIVSGPYQPQHF	TGTGCCAGTAGTATTGTCTCAGGGCCGTATCAGCCCCAGCATTTT
TRBV30	TRBD1	.	TRBJ1-3	CAWSTGVVGNTIYF	TGTGCCTGGAGTACAGGGGTCGTTGGAAACACCATATATTTT
TRBV11-1	TRBD2	.	TRBJ2-1	CASTTTSGGYNEQFF	TGTGCCAGCACCACTACTAGCGGGGGCTACAATGAGCAGTTCTTC
TRBV9	TRBD1	.	TRBJ1-2	CASNRDREVDGYTF	TGTGCCAGCAACCGGGACAGGGAAGTAGATGGCTACACCTTC
TRBV11-1	TRBD1	.	TRBJ2-7	CASSSRQGSYEQYF	TGTGCCAGCAGCTCCCGACAGGGGAGCTACGAGCAGTACTTC
TRBV6-4	TRBD1	.	TRBJ2-1	CASSESGQGKGEQFF	TGTGCCAGCAGCGAATCGGGACAGGGGAAGGGTGAGCAGTTCTTC
TRBV9	TRBD1	.	TRBJ1-2	CASSVGVGGANKVYGYTF	TGTGCCAGCAGCGTAGGAGTAGGGGGCGCAAATAAAGTTTATGGCTACACCTTC
TRBV18	TRBD1	.	TRBJ2-7	CASSPDRLSYEQYF	TGTGCCAGCTCACCGGACAGGTTGTCCTACGAGCAGTACTTC